The sequence of this TCR beta chain was determined in a study of CD8 T cells in Susac syndrome. Trimming stripped 2 bases from V and 0 bases from J, with 17 bases between. The CDR3 totals 18 residues. The germline CDR1 and CDR2 sequences are MNHNS and SASEGT. A quantity of about 0.5 to 1 ug RNA underwent reverse transcription using random hexamers. Across 54 Vbeta and 13 Jbeta, immunoSEQ multiplex PCR amplified TCR beta CDR3. TCRdb fed the immunoSEQ multiplex PCR reads into MiXCR, producing one record per CDR3 protein. Here the sample spans about 27,000 distinct CDR3 sequences, roughly 94% being singletons.

The chain combines TRBV6-1 with TRBJ1-5; TRBD1 is a possible D gene (5 bases). The origin of this receptor is a human donor in good health. Sequencing used CD8+ T cells from PBMCs. CDR3 DNA: TGTGCCAGCAGTGAACTAACGGTGACAGTGTATAGCAATCAGCCCCAGCATTTT. Protein product: CASSELTVTVYSNQPQHF.